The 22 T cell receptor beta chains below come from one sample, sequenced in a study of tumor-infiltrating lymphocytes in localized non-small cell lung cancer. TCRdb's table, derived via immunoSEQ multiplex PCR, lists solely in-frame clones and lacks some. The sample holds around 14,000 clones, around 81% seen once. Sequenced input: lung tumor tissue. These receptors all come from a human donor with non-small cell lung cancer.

The CDR3 nucleotides are TGTGCCAGCAGCTTTCAAAGGGGGTCTGGAAACACCATATATTTT. Its translation: CASSFQRGSGNTIYF. V is TRBV7-2 and J is TRBJ1-3; possibly TRBD1 for D (6 bases). The V gene lost 3 bases and the J gene lost 1 base, with 10 bases spanning the gap. CDR3 length equals 15 residues. Germline CDR1 reads SGHTA; CDR2 reads FQGNSA.

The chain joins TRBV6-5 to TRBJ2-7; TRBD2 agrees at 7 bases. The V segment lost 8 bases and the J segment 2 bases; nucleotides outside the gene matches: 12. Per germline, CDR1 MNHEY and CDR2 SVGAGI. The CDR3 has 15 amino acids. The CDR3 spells CASGKSGIRAYEQYF. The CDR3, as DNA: TGTGCCAGCGGAAAAAGCGGGATTAGAGCCTACGAGCAGTACTTC.

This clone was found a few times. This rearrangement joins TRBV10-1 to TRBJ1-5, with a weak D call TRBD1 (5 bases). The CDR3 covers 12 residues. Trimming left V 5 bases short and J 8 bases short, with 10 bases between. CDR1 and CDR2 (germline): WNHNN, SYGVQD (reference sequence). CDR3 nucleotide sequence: TGCGCCAGCAGTCAGGGAGCAGAGCCCCAGCATTTT. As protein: CASSQGAEPQHF.

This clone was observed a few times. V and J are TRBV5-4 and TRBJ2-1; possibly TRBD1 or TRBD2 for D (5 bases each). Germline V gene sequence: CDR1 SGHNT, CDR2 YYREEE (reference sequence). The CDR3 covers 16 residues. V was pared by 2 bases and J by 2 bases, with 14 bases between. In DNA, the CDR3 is TGTGCCAGCAGCTTTAGTGTGGGGGAAACCTACAATGAGCAGTTCTTC. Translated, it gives CASSFSVGETYNEQFF.

The CDR3 region has the DNA TGTGCCAGCAAAGGGAGCGCAGATACGCAGTATTTT. It translates to CASKGSADTQYF. The V and J genes are TRBV28 and TRBJ2-3; D is possibly TRBD2 (5 bases). This CDR3 is built from 12 residues. V shed 7 bases and J shed 4 bases, with 9 bases lying between them. Per germline, CDR1 MDHEN and CDR2 SYDVKM. Full variable domain (outside the CDR3, taken from reference TRBV28 and TRBJ2-3): DVKVTQSSRYLVKRTGEKVFLECVQDMDHENMFWYRQDPGLGLRLIYFSYDVKMKEKGDIPEGYSVSREKKERFSLILESASTNQTSMYLCASKGSADTQYFGPGTRLTVL.

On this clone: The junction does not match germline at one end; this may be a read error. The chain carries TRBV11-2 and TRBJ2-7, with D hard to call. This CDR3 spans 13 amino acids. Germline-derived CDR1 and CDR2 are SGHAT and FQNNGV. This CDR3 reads CVSSLVINYEQYF. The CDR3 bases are TGTGTCAGCAGCTTGGTGATAAACTACGAGCAGTACTTC.

The CDR3 coding sequence is TGTGCCAGCAGCTTAGACAGGTCAATCACAGATACGCAGTATTTT. This translates into CASSLDRSITDTQYF. The chain uses TRBV7-9 and TRBJ2-3, with a tentative D call TRBD1 (5 bases). This CDR3 comprises 15 residues. Germline CDR1 is SEHNR and CDR2 is FQNEAQ (reference sequence). V was shortened by 1 base and J by 2 bases, with 10 bases between the two germline ends.

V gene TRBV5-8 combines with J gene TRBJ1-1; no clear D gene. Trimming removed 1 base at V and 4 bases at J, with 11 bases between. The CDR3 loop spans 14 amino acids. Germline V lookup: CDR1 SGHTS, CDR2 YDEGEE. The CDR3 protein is CASSLRAGSTEAFF. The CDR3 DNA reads TGTGCCAGCAGCTTGAGGGCGGGCAGCACTGAAGCTTTCTTT.

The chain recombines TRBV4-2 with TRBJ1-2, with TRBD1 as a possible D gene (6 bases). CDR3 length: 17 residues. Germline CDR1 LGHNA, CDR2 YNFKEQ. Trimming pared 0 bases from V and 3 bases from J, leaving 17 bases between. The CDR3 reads CASSQDLGAQGDYGYTF. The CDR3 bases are TGTGCCAGCAGCCAAGATCTGGGGGCACAAGGGGACTATGGCTACACCTTC.

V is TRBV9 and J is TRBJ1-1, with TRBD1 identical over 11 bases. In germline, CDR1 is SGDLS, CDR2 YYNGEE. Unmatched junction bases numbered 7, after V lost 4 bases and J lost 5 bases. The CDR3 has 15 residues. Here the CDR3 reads CASSKGQGVRTEAFF. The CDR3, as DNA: TGTGCCAGCAGCAAGGGACAGGGGGTACGGACTGAAGCTTTCTTT.

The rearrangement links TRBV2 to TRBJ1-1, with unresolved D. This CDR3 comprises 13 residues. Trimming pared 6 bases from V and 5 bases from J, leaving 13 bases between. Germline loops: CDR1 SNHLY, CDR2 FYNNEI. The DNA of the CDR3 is TGTGCCAGCAGCCCACGGGTAGGGACTGAAGCTTTCTTT. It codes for CASSPRVGTEAFF.

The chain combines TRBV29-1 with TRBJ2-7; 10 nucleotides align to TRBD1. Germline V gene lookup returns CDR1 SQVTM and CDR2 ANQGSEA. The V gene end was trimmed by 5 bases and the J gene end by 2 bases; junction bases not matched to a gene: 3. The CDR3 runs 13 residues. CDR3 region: CSVRQGATYEQYF. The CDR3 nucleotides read TGCAGCGTTCGACAGGGGGCGACCTACGAGCAGTACTTC.

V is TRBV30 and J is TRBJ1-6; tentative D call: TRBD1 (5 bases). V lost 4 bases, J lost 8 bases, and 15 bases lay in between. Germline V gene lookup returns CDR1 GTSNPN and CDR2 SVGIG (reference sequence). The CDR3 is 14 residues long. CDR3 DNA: TGTGCCTGGAATACCGGGACGGGTTATTCACCCCTCCACTTT. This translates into CAWNTGTGYSPLHF.

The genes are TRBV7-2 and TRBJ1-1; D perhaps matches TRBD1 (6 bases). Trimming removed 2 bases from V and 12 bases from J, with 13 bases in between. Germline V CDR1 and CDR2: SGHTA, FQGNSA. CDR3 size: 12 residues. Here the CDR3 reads CASSLFSGASFF. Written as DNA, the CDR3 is TGTGCCAGCAGCTTATTTTCAGGGGCGTCTTTCTTT.

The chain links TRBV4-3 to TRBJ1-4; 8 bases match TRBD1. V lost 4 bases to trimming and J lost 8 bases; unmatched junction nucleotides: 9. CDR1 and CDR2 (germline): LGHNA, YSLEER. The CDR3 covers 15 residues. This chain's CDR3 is CASSPQDREDEKLFF. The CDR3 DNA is TGCGCCAGCAGCCCCCAGGACAGGGAAGACGAAAAACTGTTTTTT.

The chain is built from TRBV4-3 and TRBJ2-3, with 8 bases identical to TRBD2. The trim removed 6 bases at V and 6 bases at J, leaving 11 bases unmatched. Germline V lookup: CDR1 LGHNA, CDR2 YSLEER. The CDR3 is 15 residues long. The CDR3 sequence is CASRRGSGRGDTQYF. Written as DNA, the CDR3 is TGCGCCAGCAGGAGAGGGAGCGGGAGAGGGGATACGCAGTATTTT.

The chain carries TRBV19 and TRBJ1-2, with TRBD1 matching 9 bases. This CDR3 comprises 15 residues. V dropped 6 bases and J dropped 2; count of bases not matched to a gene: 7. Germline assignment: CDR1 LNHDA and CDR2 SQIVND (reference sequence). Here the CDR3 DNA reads TGTGCCAGTAGCCAGCAACAGGGGGCAAACTATGGCTACACCTTC. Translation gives CASSQQQGANYGYTF. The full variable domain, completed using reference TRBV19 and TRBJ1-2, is DGGITQSPKYLFRKEGQNVTLSCEQNLNHDAMYWYRQDPGQGLRLIYYSQIVNDFQKGDIAEGYSVSREKKESFPLTVTSAQKNPTAFYLCASSQQQGANYGYTFGSGTRLTVV.

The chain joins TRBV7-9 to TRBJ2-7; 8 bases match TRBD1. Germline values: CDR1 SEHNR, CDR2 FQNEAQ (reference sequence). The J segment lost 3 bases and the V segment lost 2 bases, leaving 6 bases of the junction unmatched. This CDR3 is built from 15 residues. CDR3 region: CASSLWTGKNYEQYF. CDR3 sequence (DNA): TGTGCCAGCAGCTTATGGACAGGGAAAAACTACGAGCAGTACTTC.

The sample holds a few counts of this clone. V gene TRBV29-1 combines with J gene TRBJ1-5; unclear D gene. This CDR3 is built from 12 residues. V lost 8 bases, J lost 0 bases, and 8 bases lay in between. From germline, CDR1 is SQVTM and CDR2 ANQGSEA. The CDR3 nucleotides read TGCAGCCCCCGGGATAGCAATCAGCCCCAGCATTTT. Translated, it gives CSPRDSNQPQHF.

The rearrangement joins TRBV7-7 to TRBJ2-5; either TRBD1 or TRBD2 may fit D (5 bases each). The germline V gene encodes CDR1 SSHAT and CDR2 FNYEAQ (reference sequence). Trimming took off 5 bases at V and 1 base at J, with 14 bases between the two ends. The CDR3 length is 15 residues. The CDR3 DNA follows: TGTGCCAGCAGCCGAGGTTACGGGGCCCAAGAGACCCAGTACTTC. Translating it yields CASSRGYGAQETQYF. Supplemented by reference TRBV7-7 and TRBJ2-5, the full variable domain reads GAGVSQSPRYKVTKRGQDVTLRCDPISSHATLYWYQQALGQGPEFLTYFNYEAQPDKSGLPSDRFSAERPEGSISTLTIQRTEQRDSAMYRCASSRGYGAQETQYFGPGTRLLVL.

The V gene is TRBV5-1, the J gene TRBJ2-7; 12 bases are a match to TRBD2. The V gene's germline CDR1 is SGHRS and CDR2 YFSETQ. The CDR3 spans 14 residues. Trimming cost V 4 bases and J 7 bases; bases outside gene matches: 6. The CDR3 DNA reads TGCGCCAGCAGCCCGACTAGCGGGAGTCGGGAGCAGTACTTC. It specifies CASSPTSGSREQYF.

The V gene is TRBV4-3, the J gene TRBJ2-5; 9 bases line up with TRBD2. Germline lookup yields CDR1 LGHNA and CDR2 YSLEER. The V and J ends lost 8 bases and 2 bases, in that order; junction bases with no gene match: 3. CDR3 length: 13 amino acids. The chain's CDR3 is CASSSGKQETQYF. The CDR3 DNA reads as TGCGCCAGCTCTAGCGGGAAACAAGAGACCCAGTACTTC.